One and the same sample provided the 18 T cell receptor beta chains below, sequenced in a study of T cells after yellow fever vaccination. TCRdb called the 5' RACE reads again in MiXCR, with one record for every CDR3 protein. This table holds 350,000 to 550,000 distinct CDR3 sequences, approximately 19% found once. The source was PBMCs, collected before the yellow fever booster vaccination. The source is a man between 18 and 35 years old who received the YFV17D yellow fever vaccine.

This clonotype was observed a handful of times. The chain recombines TRBV5-1 with TRBJ2-7; 7 bases line up with TRBD1. Germline V lookup: CDR1 SGHRS, CDR2 YFSETQ. CDR3 size: 15 residues. Trimming at V came to 0 bases and at J to 6 bases, leaving 9 bases not matched to a gene. Here the CDR3 reads CASSLGQGSSIEQYF. In DNA, the CDR3 is TGCGCCAGCAGCTTGGGACAGGGCTCCTCTATCGAGCAGTACTTC.

This chain connects TRBV12-3 or TRBV12-4 to TRBJ1-2, with D unclear. There are 13 residues in the CDR3. Trimming took 6 bases from V and 4 from J, leaving 12 bases between them. CDR3 loop: CASSDFPSYGYTF. The CDR3 DNA sequence: TGTGCCAGCAGCGACTTCCCCTCCTATGGCTACACCTTC.

This rearrangement joins TRBV18 to TRBJ1-2; the D gene is possibly TRBD1 (5 bases). The CDR3 extends over 14 amino acids. In germline, CDR1 is KGHSH, CDR2 LQKENI. The germline V and J ends were trimmed by 5 bases and 7 bases, with 17 bases remaining between them. This chain's CDR3 is CASSESQGNGGYTF. The CDR3 DNA sequence: TGTGCCAGCTCAGAATCTCAGGGAAACGGTGGCTACACCTTC.

The J gene is TRBJ1-4, the V gene TRBV4-2; D ambiguous. The CDR3 contains 15 residues. Trimming removed 0 bases from V and 8 bases from J, with 13 bases in between. From germline, CDR1 is LGHNA and CDR2 YNFKEQ. Here the CDR3 DNA reads TGTGCCAGCAGCCAAGATTTGGGGTTCAGAGAAAAACTGTTTTTT. Encoded protein: CASSQDLGFREKLFF.

This chain uses TRBV29-1 with TRBJ2-7, with 11 bases matching TRBD1. V gave up 6 bases and J gave up 6 bases; unmatched junction bases: 1. The CDR3 spans 11 residues. In germline, CDR1 is SQVTM, CDR2 ANQGSEA. In DNA form, the CDR3 reads TGCAGCGTGGGGACAGGGGGCGAGCAGTACTTC. Protein: CSVGTGGEQYF.

At least ten counts were recorded for this clonotype. The chain carries TRBV4-1 and TRBJ2-5; D could derive from TRBD1 or TRBD2 (5 bases each). Trimming cost V 1 base and J 2 bases, with 8 bases left between them. The CDR3 has 14 residues. Germline loops: CDR1 MGHRA, CDR2 YSYEKL. CDR3: CASSQGGGQETQYF. The CDR3 region has the DNA TGCGCCAGCAGCCAAGGTGGGGGACAAGAGACCCAGTACTTC.

The rearrangement links TRBV2 to TRBJ2-2; tentatively, D is TRBD2 (5 bases). The CDR3 loop spans 11 amino acids. The germline CDR1 and CDR2 sequences are SNHLY and FYNNEI. V was cut by 5 bases and J by 9 bases, with 7 bases left in between. CDR3 sequence reads: CASSSSWELFF. The CDR3 DNA reads TGTGCCAGCAGTTCTAGCTGGGAGCTGTTTTTT.

This clonotype was recorded a few times. The CDR3 protein is CASSVSPAYEQYF. CDR3 coding DNA: TGTGCCAGCAGTGTGTCCCCGGCCTACGAGCAGTACTTC. J is TRBJ2-7 and V is TRBV2; D not certain. The V gene lost 4 bases and the J gene lost 2 bases, with 9 bases spanning the gap. The CDR3 is 13 amino acids. Germline V CDR1 and CDR2: SNHLY, FYNNEI.

This clonotype was seen only a few times. The rearrangement links TRBV7-9 to TRBJ2-4; D is possibly TRBD2 (5 bases). The CDR3 loop spans 14 amino acids. Per the germline V gene, CDR1 is SEHNR and CDR2 is FQNEAQ (reference sequence). The V and J ends lost 5 bases and 6 bases respectively, with 14 bases between them. In DNA, the CDR3 is TGTGCCAGCAGCCAAACTAGTGGTACAAACATTCAGTACTTC. As protein: CASSQTSGTNIQYF.

The rearrangement uses TRBV5-1 and TRBJ1-1, with TRBD1 identical over 8 bases. This CDR3 has 14 residues. The trim removed 0 bases at V and 11 bases at J, leaving 9 bases unmatched. Germline assignment: CDR1 SGHRS and CDR2 YFSETQ. CDR3 region: CASSLELTGEMAFF. Written as DNA, the CDR3 is TGCGCCAGCAGCTTGGAGTTGACAGGGGAAATGGCTTTCTTT.

This clonotype showed up many times. This rearrangement joins TRBV11-2 to TRBJ2-1, with TRBD2 as a possible D gene (6 bases). The germline CDR1 and CDR2 sequences are SGHAT and FQNNGV. Trimming shortened V by 1 base and J by 4 bases, and 11 bases separated the two germline ends. CDR3 length equals 15 residues. CDR3 loop: CASSLGAGRYNEQFF. The CDR3 nucleotides read TGTGCCAGCAGCTTAGGGGCGGGGAGATACAATGAGCAGTTCTTC.

This clonotype showed up many times. V and J are TRBV7-6 and TRBJ2-2, with D uncertain. V lost 2 bases and J lost 7, with 14 bases in between. This CDR3 comprises 15 residues. Germline CDR1 and CDR2: SGHVS and FNYEAQ. CDR3 sequence: CASSLPSWALGELFF. Written as DNA, the CDR3 is TGTGCCAGCAGCTTACCTTCTTGGGCTCTCGGGGAGCTGTTTTTT.

The rearrangement uses TRBV12-3 or TRBV12-4 and TRBJ2-3; perhaps D is TRBD1 or TRBD2 (6 bases each). With 0 bases removed from V and 7 bases from J, the gap between germline ends came to 14 bases. This CDR3 has 15 residues. CDR3 nucleotides: TGTGCCAGCAGTTTAGCGGGGGGCTCGATGAATACGCAGTATTTT. Translating gives CASSLAGGSMNTQYF.

This clonotype has only a few counts. This chain uses TRBV30 with TRBJ2-1, with TRBD2 matching 15 bases. Trimming at V came to 3 bases and at J to 8 bases, leaving 5 bases not matched to a gene. This CDR3 has 15 residues. Germline V gene data show CDR1 as GTSNPN and CDR2 as SVGIG (reference sequence). The CDR3 sequence is CAWREGTSGGYEQFF. For the CDR3, the DNA is TGTGCCTGGAGGGAAGGGACTAGCGGGGGGTATGAGCAGTTCTTC.

This clonotype came up a few times. The CDR3 region has the DNA TGTGCCAGCAGTTACGTCCGTCCCGGAGATGAAGCTTTCTTT. Protein sequence: CASSYVRPGDEAFF. This chain joins TRBV6-5 and TRBJ1-1, with unresolved D. This CDR3 is built from 14 residues. Germline loops: CDR1 MNHEY, CDR2 SVGAGI. Trimming shortened V by 2 bases and J by 7 bases, and 14 bases separated the two germline ends.

The chain carries TRBV10-2 and TRBJ1-2; D ambiguous. Between the trimmed V and J ends, which lost 8 bases and 0 bases, there was a span of 10 bases. The CDR3 is 13 residues long. Germline values: CDR1 WSHSY, CDR2 SAAADI. CDR3 protein: CASGVGTNYGYTF. The DNA of the CDR3 is TGCGCCAGCGGAGTGGGGACTAACTATGGCTACACCTTC.

This clonotype came up many times. The gene calls are TRBV20-1 and TRBJ2-2; D ambiguous. This CDR3 contains 14 residues. Per the germline V gene, CDR1 is DFQATT and CDR2 is SNEGSKA (reference sequence). Trimming removed 0 bases at V and 5 bases at J, with 10 bases between. CDR3 in DNA: TGCAGTGCTAGAGATCTGGAACCGACCGGGGAGCTGTTTTTT. Protein: CSARDLEPTGELFF.

The chain links TRBV20-1 to TRBJ1-2; D might be TRBD1 (5 bases). The V gene lost 4 bases and the J gene lost 8 bases, with 20 bases spanning the gap. The CDR3 covers 14 residues. The germline V gene encodes CDR1 DFQATT and CDR2 SNEGSKA (reference sequence). CDR3 DNA sequence: TGCAGTGCTACGCCCCGCGGGCAGGGAGGAGGCTACACCTTC. It yields the protein CSATPRGQGGGYTF.